This entry concerns a single TCR beta chain. Its antigen is undetermined. This CDR3 has 14 amino acids. In germline, CDR1 is ENHRY, CDR2 SYGVKD. This entry is derived from a study of monozygotic twins with inflammatory bowel disease. Overall study findings and caveats: IBD patients shared fewer clonotypes with others than healthy twins, especially with disease activity.

The TCR libraries each used total RNA (3500 ng per library). In eight separate reactions per sample, cDNA was generated. Through template switching, UMIs that included a 6-nucleotide sample barcode were added. From its re-call of the 5' RACE reads, TCRdb lists each CDR3 protein once, without DNA. The table counts approximately 160,000 distinct CDR3 sequences; 6.5% to 9% lies in the top ten. The sample consisted of blood. The chain couples TRBV10-3 to TRBJ2-3. This clonotype was obtained from a human donor with ulcerative colitis or Crohn's disease, or a healthy co-twin of an affected twin (not recorded which). The CDR3 is CAISESTSTDTQYF.